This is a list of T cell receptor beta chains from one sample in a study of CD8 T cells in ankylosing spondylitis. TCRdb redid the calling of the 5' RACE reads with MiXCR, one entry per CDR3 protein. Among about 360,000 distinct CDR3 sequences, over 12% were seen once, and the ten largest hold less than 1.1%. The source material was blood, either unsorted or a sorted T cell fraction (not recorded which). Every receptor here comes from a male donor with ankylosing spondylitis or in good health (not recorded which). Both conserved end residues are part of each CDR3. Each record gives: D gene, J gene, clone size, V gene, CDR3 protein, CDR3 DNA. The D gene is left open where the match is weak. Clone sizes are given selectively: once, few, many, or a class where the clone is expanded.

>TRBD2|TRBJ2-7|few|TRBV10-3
CAISLGTSGISEQYF
TGTGCCATCAGCCTCGGGACTAGCGGGATCTCCGAGCAGTACTTC
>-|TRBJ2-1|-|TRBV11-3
CASTLLGGSSYNEQFF
TGTGCCAGCACCCTCTTAGGGGGGAGCTCCTACAATGAGCAGTTCTTC
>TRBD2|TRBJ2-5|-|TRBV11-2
CASSPGVGGQETQYF
TGTGCCAGCAGCCCCGGCGTGGGGGGGCAAGAGACCCAGTACTTC
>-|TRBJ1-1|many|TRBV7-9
CASSIRGNTEAFF
TGTGCCAGCAGCATCCGGGGAAACACTGAAGCTTTCTTT
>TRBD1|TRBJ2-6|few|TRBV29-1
CSARDRGLSGANVLTF
TGCAGCGCCCGGGACAGGGGGCTTAGTGGGGCCAACGTCCTGACTTTC
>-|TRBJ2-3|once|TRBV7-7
CASSRGWGPPDTQYF
TGTGCCAGCAGCCGCGGGTGGGGGCCTCCAGATACGCAGTATTTT
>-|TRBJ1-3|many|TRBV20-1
CSARGHAGNTIYF
TGCAGTGCTAGGGGACACGCTGGAAACACCATATATTTT
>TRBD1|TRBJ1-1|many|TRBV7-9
CASSPVIRDRYTEAFF
TGTGCCAGCAGCCCTGTTATCCGGGACAGGTACACTGAAGCTTTCTTT
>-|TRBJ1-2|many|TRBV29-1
CSGQQGKGYTF
TGCAGCGGCCAGCAGGGGAAAGGCTACACCTTC
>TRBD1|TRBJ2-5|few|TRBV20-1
CSAGTGGNQETQYF
TGCAGTGCAGGGACAGGGGGGAACCAAGAGACCCAGTACTTC
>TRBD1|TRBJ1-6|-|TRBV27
CASSRRSQGADSPLHF
TGTGCCAGCAGTCGGCGGAGCCAGGGGGCGGATTCACCCCTCCACTTT
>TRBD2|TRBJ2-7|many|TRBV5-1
CASSASGTSGEQYF
TGCGCCAGCAGCGCATCCGGGACTAGCGGCGAGCAGTACTTC
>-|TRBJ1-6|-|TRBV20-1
CSARASYNSPLHF
TGCAGTGCTAGGGCGAGTTATAATTCACCCCTCCACTTT
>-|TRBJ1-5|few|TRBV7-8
CASSQLAVASQPQHF
TGTGCCAGCAGCCAGCTGGCAGTCGCTAGTCAGCCCCAGCATTTT
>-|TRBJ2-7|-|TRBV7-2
CASSLEDASPYEQYF
TGTGCCAGCAGCTTAGAAGACGCGTCCCCCTACGAGCAGTACTTC
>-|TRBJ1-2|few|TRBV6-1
CASTQGGWGYGYTF
TGTGCCAGCACTCAAGGGGGTTGGGGCTATGGCTACACCTTC
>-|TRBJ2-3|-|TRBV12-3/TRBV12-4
CASSLARLGTDTQYF
TGTGCCAGCAGTTTAGCGCGACTGGGCACAGATACGCAGTATTTT
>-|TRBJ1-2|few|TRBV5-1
CASSKGSDGYTF
TGCGCCAGCAGTAAAGGGAGCGATGGCTACACCTTC
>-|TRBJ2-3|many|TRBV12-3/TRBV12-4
CASSPRGPDTQYF
TGTGCCAGCAGTCCCAGGGGCCCAGATACGCAGTATTTT
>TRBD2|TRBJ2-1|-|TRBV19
CASSTGTSGRAYNEQFF
TGTGCCAGTAGTACTGGGACTAGCGGGAGGGCCTACAATGAGCAGTTCTTC
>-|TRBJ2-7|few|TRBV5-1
CASSSQGGVEQYF
TGCGCCAGCAGCTCCCAGGGGGGTGTCGAGCAGTACTTC
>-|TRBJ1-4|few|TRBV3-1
CASSQRQVNEKLFF
TGTGCCAGCAGCCAACGACAGGTTAATGAAAAACTGTTTTTT
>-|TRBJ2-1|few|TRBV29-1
CSVDGQRYNEQFF
TGCAGCGTTGACGGACAGCGCTACAATGAGCAGTTCTTC
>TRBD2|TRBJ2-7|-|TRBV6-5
CASSYSTSGYEQYF
TGTGCCAGCAGTTACTCTACTAGCGGGTACGAGCAGTACTTC
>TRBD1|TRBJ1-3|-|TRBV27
CASSGQGIGNTIYF
TGTGCCAGCAGTGGACAGGGTATAGGAAACACCATATATTTT
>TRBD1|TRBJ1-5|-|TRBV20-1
CSASRTGWRDQPQHF
TGCAGTGCTAGCCGGACAGGGTGGAGGGATCAGCCCCAGCATTTT
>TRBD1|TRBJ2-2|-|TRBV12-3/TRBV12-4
CASSWDRGAGELFF
TGTGCCAGCAGCTGGGACAGGGGGGCCGGGGAGCTGTTTTTT
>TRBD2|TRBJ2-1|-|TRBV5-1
CASSPGGDEQFF
TGCGCCAGCAGCCCGGGGGGTGATGAGCAGTTCTTC
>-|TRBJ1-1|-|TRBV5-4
CASSLALGNPTEAFF
TGTGCCAGCAGCTTGGCTCTGGGGAACCCCACTGAAGCTTTCTTT
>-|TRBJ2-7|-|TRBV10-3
CAIGGETYEQYF
TGTGCCATTGGAGGAGAAACCTACGAGCAGTACTTC
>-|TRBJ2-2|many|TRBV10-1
CASSESDKRNTGELFF
TGCGCCAGCAGTGAGTCGGACAAGAGAAACACCGGGGAGCTGTTTTTT
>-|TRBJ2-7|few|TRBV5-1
CASSLSYERRHEQYF
TGCGCCAGCAGCTTGTCCTATGAGCGGCGCCACGAGCAGTACTTC